The 10 T cell receptor beta chains below come from one sample, sequenced in a study of blood T cell repertoires in COVID-19. The table came from immunoSEQ multiplex PCR; TCRdb's copy has only in-frame clones and leaves some out. The table has around 140,000 clones, 87% seen once. Specimen: PBMCs or T cells enriched from blood (not recorded which). All receptors come from a man in his fifties or sixties who had recovered from COVID-19.

The sample holds a few counts of this clone. V usage is TRBV5-1 and J usage is TRBJ2-7; 10 bases agree with TRBD1. This CDR3 region has 15 residues. Trimming cost V 5 bases and J 2 bases; bases outside gene matches: 7. Germline values: CDR1 SGHRS, CDR2 YFSETQ. The CDR3 sequence: CASRPRQGATYEQYF. The CDR3 DNA sequence: TGCGCCAGCAGACCACGACAGGGGGCTACCTACGAGCAGTACTTC.

The rearrangement links TRBV6-6 to TRBJ1-1, with D maybe TRBD1 (6 bases). From germline, CDR1 is MNHNY and CDR2 SVGAGI (reference sequence). Deletions cut 3 bases from V and 1 base from J, with 9 bases between. This CDR3 comprises 14 residues. CDR3: CASSYSGENTEAFF. The CDR3 region has the DNA TGTGCCAGCAGTTATTCAGGGGAGAACACTGAAGCTTTCTTT.

The chain employs TRBV10-2 and TRBJ1-2; a possible D gene is TRBD1 (5 bases). The CDR3 runs 13 residues. Looked up from germline, CDR1 is WSHSY and CDR2 is SAAADI. Between the trimmed V and J ends, which lost 10 bases and 1 base, there was a span of 13 bases. The CDR3, as DNA: TGCGCCACCATAACCGACAGTAACTATGGCTACACCTTC. This codes for CATITDSNYGYTF.

The rearrangement links TRBV11-2 to TRBJ2-2; D gene ambiguous. V was clipped by 2 bases and J by 6 bases, with 4 bases between them. Germline CDR1 SGHAT, CDR2 FQNNGV. The CDR3 covers 12 residues. The CDR3 loop is CASSLSSGELFF. CDR3 nucleotide sequence: TGTGCCAGCAGCTTATCTTCCGGGGAGCTGTTTTTT. Variable domain in full (rest from reference TRBV11-2 and TRBJ2-2): EAGVAQSPRYKIIEKRQSVAFWCNPISGHATLYWYQQILGQGPKLLIQFQNNGVVDDSQLPKDRFSAERLKGVDSTLKIQPAKLEDSAVYLCASSLSSGELFFGEGSRLTVL.

CDR3 residues: CASSLTSHHGYTF. In DNA, the CDR3 is TGTGCCAGCAGTTTAACGAGTCATCATGGCTACACCTTC. V is TRBV27 and J is TRBJ1-2; D call uncertain. The V gene's germline CDR1 is MNHEY and CDR2 SMNVEV (reference sequence). The CDR3 is 13 residues long. Trimming cost V 2 bases and J 6 bases, with 10 bases left between them.

This sequence joins TRBV11-2 and TRBJ2-5; D might be TRBD1 (5 bases). The CDR3 has 15 amino acids. In germline, CDR1 is SGHAT, CDR2 FQNNGV. Between the trimmed V and J ends, which lost 5 bases and 0 bases, there was a span of 13 bases. CDR3 region: CASSTPTEYQETQYF. The CDR3 DNA reads as TGTGCCAGCAGCACCCCGACAGAGTACCAAGAGACCCAGTACTTC.

This clone was counted a single time. The J gene is TRBJ1-2, the V gene TRBV11-1, with 9 nucleotides matching TRBD1. After removal of 5 bases from V and 4 bases from J, the junction contained 5 bases not matched to a gene. The CDR3 extends over 14 amino acids. Germline CDR1 and CDR2: SGHAT and FQDESV (reference sequence). The CDR3 region has the DNA TGTGCCAGCAGCCCCACGGGACAGGGCTATGGCTACACCTTC. Amino acid sequence: CASSPTGQGYGYTF. Looking up the rest from reference TRBV11-1 and TRBJ1-2 gives the full variable domain: EAEVAQSPRYKITEKSQAVAFWCDPISGHATLYWYRQILGQGPELLVQFQDESVVDDSQLPKDRFSAERLKGVDSTLKIQPAELGDSAMYLCASSPTGQGYGYTFGSGTRLTVV.

V usage is TRBV6-2 or TRBV6-3 and J usage is TRBJ2-7; tentatively, D is TRBD1 (5 bases). V dropped 5 bases and J dropped 7 bases, with 18 bases sitting between them. Per germline, CDR1 MNHEY and CDR2 SVGEGT. The CDR3 is made up of 14 amino acids. CDR3 bases: TGTGCCAGCAGTACGTTAGGGGCCCTCGGGGAGCAGTACTTC. Encoded protein: CASSTLGALGEQYF.

This rearrangement joins TRBV18 to TRBJ2-7, with 8 positions matching TRBD1. The CDR3 spans 15 residues. Germline CDR1 KGHSH, CDR2 LQKENI. After removal of 3 bases from V and 2 bases from J, the junction contained 6 bases not matched to a gene. The DNA for the CDR3 is TGTGCCAGCTCACCGGGGCAGGGGGCGGCCTACGAGCAGTACTTC. Its translation is CASSPGQGAAYEQYF.

DNA for the CDR3: TGTGCCAGCAGCTTTCTGGGGACTAGCGCTAGGTCCCAGTACTTC. The encoded protein is CASSFLGTSARSQYF. This chain uses TRBV13 with TRBJ2-5; 10 bases line up with TRBD2. The CDR3 sequence is 15 residues long. V was pared by 3 bases and J by 9 bases, with 10 bases of the junction left unmatched. Germline loops: CDR1 PRHDT, CDR2 FYEKMQ (reference sequence).